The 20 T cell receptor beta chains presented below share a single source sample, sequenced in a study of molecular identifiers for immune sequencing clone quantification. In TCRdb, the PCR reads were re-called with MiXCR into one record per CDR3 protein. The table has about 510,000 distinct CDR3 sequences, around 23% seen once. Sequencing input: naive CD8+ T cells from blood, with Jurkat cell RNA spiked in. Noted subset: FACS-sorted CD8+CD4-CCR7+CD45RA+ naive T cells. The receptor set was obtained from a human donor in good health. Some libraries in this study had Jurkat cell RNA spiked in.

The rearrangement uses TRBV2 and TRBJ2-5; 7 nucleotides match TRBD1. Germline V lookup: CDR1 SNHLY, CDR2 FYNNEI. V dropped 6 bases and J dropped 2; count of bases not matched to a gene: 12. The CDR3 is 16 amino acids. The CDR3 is CASRRETGFGQETQYF. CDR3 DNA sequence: TGTGCCAGCAGGAGAGAGACAGGGTTTGGGCAAGAGACCCAGTACTTC.

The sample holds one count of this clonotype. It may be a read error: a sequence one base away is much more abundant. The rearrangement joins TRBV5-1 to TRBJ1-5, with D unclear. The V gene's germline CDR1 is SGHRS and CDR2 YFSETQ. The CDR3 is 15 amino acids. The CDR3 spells CASSGGGRGNQPQRF. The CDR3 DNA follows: TGCGCCAGCAGCGGAGGCGGGCGAGGCAATCAGCCCCAGCGTTTT.

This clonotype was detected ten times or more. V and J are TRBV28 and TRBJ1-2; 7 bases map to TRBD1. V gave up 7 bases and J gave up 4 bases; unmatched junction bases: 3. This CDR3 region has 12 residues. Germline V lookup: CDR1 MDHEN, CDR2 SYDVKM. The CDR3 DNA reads TGTGCCAGCAAAGAGGGGGCCTATGGCTACACCTTC. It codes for CASKEGAYGYTF.

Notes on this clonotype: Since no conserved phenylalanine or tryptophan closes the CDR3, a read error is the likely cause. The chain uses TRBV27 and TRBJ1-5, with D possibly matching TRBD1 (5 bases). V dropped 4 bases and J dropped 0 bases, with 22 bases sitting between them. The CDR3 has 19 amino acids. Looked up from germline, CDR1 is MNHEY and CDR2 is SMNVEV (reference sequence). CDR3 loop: CASSSARLGVGYSNQPQHI. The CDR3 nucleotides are TGTGCCAGCAGTTCCGCCCGTCTAGGGGTAGGTTATAGCAATCAGCCCCAGCATATT.

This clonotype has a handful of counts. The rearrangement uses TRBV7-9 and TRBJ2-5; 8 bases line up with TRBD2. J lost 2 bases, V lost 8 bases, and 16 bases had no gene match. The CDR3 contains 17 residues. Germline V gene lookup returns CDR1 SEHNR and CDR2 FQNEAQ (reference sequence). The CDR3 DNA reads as TGTGCCAGCGGAACTCCCGGGCGGGAGGAGGGGCAAGAGACCCAGTACTTC. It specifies CASGTPGREEGQETQYF.

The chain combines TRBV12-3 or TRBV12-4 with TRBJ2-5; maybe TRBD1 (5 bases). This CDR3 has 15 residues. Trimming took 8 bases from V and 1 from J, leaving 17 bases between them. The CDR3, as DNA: TGTGCCAGCCAGGTTGGGGTAAGGGGCCAAGAGACCCAGTACTTC. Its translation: CASQVGVRGQETQYF.

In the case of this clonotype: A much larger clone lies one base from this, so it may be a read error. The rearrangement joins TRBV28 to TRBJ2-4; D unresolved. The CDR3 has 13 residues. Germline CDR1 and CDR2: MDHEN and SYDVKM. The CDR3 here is CACSLGAHSIQYF. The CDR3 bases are TGTGCCTGCAGTTTGGGTGCCCACTCCATTCAGTACTTC.

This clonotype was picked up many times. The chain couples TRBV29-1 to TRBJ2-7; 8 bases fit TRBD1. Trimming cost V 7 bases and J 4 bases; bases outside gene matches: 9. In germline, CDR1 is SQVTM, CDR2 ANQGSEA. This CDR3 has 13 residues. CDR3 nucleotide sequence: TGCAGCGCTACCTCCGACAGGGGTTACGAGCAGTACTTC. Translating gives CSATSDRGYEQYF.

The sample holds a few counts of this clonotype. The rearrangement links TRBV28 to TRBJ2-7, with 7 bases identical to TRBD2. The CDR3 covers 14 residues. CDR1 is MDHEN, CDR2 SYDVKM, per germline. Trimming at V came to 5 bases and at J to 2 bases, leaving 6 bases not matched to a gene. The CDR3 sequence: CASSAGDSAYEQYF. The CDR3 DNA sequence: TGTGCCAGCAGTGCGGGAGACTCAGCCTACGAGCAGTACTTC.

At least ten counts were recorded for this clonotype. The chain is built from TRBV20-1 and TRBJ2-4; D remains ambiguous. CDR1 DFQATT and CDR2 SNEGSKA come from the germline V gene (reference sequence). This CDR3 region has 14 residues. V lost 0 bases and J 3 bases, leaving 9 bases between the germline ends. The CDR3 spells CSARDLEYKNIQYF. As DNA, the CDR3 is TGCAGTGCTAGAGATTTGGAATACAAAAACATTCAGTACTTC.

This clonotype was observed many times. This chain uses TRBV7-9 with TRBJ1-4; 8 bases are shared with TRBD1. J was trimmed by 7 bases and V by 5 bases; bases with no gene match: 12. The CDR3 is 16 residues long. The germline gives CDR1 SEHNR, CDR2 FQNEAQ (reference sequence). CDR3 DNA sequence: TGTGCCAGCAGCAATCCAGGACAGGGTCCCGGTGAAAAACTGTTTTTT. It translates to CASSNPGQGPGEKLFF.

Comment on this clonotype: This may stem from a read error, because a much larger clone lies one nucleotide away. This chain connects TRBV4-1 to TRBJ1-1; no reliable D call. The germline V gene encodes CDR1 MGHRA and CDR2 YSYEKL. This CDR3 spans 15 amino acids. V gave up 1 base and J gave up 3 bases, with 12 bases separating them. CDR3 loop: CASSQVKWLDTEAFF. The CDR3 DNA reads TGCGCCAGCAGCCAAGTCAAATGGCTTGACACTGAAGCTTTCTTT.

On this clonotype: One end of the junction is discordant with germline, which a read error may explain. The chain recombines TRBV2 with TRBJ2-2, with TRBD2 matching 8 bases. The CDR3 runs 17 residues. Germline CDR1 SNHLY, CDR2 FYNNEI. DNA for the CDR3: TGTGCCAGCGGTGACTTACCGGGGACTAGTGGGACCGGGGAGCTGTTTTTT. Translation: CASGDLPGTSGTGELFF.

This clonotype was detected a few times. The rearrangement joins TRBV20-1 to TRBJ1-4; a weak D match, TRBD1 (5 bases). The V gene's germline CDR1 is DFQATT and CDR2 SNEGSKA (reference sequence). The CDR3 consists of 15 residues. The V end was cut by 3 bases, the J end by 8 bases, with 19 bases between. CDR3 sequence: CSASSRVSGVEKLFF. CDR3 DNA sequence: TGCAGTGCTAGCAGCAGGGTTTCGGGTGTAGAAAAACTGTTTTTT.

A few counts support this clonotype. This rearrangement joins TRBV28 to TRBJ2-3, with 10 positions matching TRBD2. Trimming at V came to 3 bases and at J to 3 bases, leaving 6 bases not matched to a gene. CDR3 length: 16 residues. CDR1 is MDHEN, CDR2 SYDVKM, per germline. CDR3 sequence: CASSLLAGGGTDTQYF. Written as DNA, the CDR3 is TGTGCCAGCAGTTTGTTAGCGGGAGGTGGTACAGATACGCAGTATTTT.

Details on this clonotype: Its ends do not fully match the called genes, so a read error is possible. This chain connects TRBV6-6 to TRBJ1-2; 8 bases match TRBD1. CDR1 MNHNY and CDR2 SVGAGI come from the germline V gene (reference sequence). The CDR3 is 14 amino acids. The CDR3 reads CASNSDRGNYGYPF. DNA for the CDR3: TGTGCCAGCAACTCCGACAGGGGAAACTATGGCTACCCCTTC.

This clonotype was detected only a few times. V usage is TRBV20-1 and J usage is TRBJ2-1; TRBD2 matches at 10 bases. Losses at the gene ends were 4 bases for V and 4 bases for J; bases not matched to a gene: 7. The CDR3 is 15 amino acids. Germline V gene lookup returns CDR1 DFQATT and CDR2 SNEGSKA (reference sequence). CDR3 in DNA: TGCAGTGCTATTCCCGGGACTAGCGCTTACAATGAGCAGTTCTTC. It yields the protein CSAIPGTSAYNEQFF.

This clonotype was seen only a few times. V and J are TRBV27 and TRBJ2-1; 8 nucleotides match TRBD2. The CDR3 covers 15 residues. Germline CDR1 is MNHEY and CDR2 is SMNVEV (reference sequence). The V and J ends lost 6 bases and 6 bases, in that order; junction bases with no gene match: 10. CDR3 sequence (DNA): TGTGCCAGCAGACAAAGCGGGAGTAGAGGCAATGAGCAGTTCTTC. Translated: CASRQSGSRGNEQFF.

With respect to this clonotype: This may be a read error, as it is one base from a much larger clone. CDR3 sequence: CASSGTALGTEALF. CDR3 coding DNA: TGTGCCAGCAGTGGGACAGCCCTGGGGACTGAAGCTCTCTTT. V is TRBV6-2 or TRBV6-3 and J is TRBJ1-1; 7 bases are a match to TRBD1. Germline CDR1 reads MNHEY; CDR2 reads SVGEGT. This CDR3 is built from 14 residues.

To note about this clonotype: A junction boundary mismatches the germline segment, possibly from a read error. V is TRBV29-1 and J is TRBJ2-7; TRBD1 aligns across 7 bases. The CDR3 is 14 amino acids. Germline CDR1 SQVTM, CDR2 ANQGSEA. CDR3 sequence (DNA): TGCAGCGTTGCCTACCGGGACAGAAGCTACGGGCAGTACTTC. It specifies CSVAYRDRSYGQYF.